This TCR beta chain was profiled in a study of T cell responses to AZD1222 COVID-19 vaccine. Findings and limits, study-wide: Repertoires were collected only later (after the peak T cell response had occurred). Most donors were white British and more were female, and clonal diversity was possibly underestimated.

As regards this clone: Its antigen is undetermined.

Method: immunoSEQ multiplex PCR; TCRdb's copy keeps in-frame clones and lacks some. The sample has around 60,000 clones; 70% to 90% are singletons. This sequence originates from an adult in good health. This specimen was peripheral blood, taken on day 0 of AZD1222 vaccination.

The CDR3 sequence is CASSVMGVTIDEQYF. The CDR3 coding sequence is TGTGCCAGCAGCGTGATGGGGGTGACCATAGACGAGCAGTACTTC. The rearrangement uses TRBV9 and TRBJ2-7, with D perhaps assigned TRBD1 or TRBD2 (5 bases each). V dropped 2 bases and J dropped 5 bases, with 17 bases sitting between them. Germline loops: CDR1 SGDLS, CDR2 YYNGEE. CDR3 size: 15 residues. Together with reference TRBV9 and TRBJ2-7, the CDR3 gives the full variable domain: DSGVTQTPKHLITATGQRVTLRCSPRSGDLSVYWYQQSLDQGLQFLIQYYNGEERAKGNILERFSAQQFPDLHSELNLSSLELGDSALYFCASSVMGVTIDEQYFGPGTRLTVT.